A selection of T cell receptor beta chains follows, all from one sample in a study of CD8 T cells in Susac syndrome. TCRdb reprocessed the immunoSEQ multiplex PCR reads with MiXCR, giving one entry per CDR3 protein. The data hold a few hundred thousand distinct CDR3 sequences, with approximately 90% observed a single time. The sample was CD8+ T cells from PBMCs. Receptors originate from a human donor with multiple sclerosis. CDR3s include the opening cysteine and the closing phenylalanine or tryptophan.

j_gene: TRBJ2-7; v_gene: TRBV7-9; CDR3aa: CASSTPGGEGYF
j_gene: TRBJ2-1; v_gene: TRBV7-6; CDR3aa: CASSAQEILAGVRDEQFF
j_gene: TRBJ2-5; v_gene: TRBV20-1; CDR3aa: CSATAGGQETQYF
j_gene: TRBJ1-1; v_gene: TRBV24-1; CDR3aa: CATSDPGQGERAFF
j_gene: TRBJ2-1; v_gene: TRBV29-1; CDR3aa: CSVTQQAYNEQFF
j_gene: TRBJ1-1; v_gene: TRBV7-8; CDR3aa: CASSLGTAGRTTEAFF
j_gene: TRBJ1-5; v_gene: TRBV29-1; CDR3aa: CSVGKQPNQPQHF
j_gene: TRBJ2-7; v_gene: TRBV7-9; CDR3aa: CASSLETEQYF
j_gene: TRBJ2-1; v_gene: TRBV7-2; CDR3aa: CASSFDPDGSYNEQFF
j_gene: TRBJ2-1; v_gene: TRBV2; CDR3aa: CASSEYPGVGQFF
j_gene: TRBJ2-7; v_gene: TRBV13; CDR3aa: CASSLRREVRYEQYF
j_gene: TRBJ1-4; v_gene: TRBV9; CDR3aa: CASSASGGDEKLFF
j_gene: TRBJ2-3; v_gene: TRBV12-3/TRBV12-4; CDR3aa: CASSLAGAEDTQYF
j_gene: TRBJ1-2; v_gene: TRBV7-9; CDR3aa: CASSQEDRGPDGYTF
j_gene: TRBJ2-2; v_gene: TRBV12-3/TRBV12-4; CDR3aa: CASTGSGELFF
j_gene: TRBJ1-6; v_gene: TRBV27; CDR3aa: CASSLGGLNNSPLHF
j_gene: TRBJ2-1; v_gene: TRBV30; CDR3aa: CACPGQGVYNEQFF
j_gene: TRBJ2-3; v_gene: TRBV29-1; CDR3aa: CSVAFGRTDTQYF
j_gene: TRBJ2-7; v_gene: TRBV7-2; CDR3aa: CASRKTGGYEQYF
j_gene: TRBJ2-3; v_gene: TRBV3-1; CDR3aa: CASSHPGTTKDDTQYF